This TCR beta chain originates from a study of T cells in localized non-small cell lung cancer. About this clone: Its specificity is not known.

Germline V gives CDR1 MNHEY, CDR2 SMNVEV (reference sequence). This CDR3 has 13 amino acids. V gave up 5 bases and J gave up 3 bases; unmatched junction bases: 4. Here immunoSEQ multiplex PCR was the method, and the copy in TCRdb shows in-frame clones only, minus some. In the table there are tens of thousands of clones, over 80% of which are singletons. Study conclusions and caveats: In uninvolved adjacent lung, T cell clonality reached its highest value, exceeding tumor. Adjacent lung tissue had a median around 50 of the top 100 clones found in the tumor.

The material sequenced was peripheral blood, taken before any cancer treatment. The V and J genes are TRBV27 and TRBJ2-7; TRBD1 matches at 7 bases. The receptor was derived from a female donor of 60 years or more with stage II squamous cell lung carcinoma. CDR3 in amino acids: CASSRRDSYEQYF. CDR3 bases: TGTGCCAGCAGTCGCCGGGACAGCTACGAGCAGTACTTC.